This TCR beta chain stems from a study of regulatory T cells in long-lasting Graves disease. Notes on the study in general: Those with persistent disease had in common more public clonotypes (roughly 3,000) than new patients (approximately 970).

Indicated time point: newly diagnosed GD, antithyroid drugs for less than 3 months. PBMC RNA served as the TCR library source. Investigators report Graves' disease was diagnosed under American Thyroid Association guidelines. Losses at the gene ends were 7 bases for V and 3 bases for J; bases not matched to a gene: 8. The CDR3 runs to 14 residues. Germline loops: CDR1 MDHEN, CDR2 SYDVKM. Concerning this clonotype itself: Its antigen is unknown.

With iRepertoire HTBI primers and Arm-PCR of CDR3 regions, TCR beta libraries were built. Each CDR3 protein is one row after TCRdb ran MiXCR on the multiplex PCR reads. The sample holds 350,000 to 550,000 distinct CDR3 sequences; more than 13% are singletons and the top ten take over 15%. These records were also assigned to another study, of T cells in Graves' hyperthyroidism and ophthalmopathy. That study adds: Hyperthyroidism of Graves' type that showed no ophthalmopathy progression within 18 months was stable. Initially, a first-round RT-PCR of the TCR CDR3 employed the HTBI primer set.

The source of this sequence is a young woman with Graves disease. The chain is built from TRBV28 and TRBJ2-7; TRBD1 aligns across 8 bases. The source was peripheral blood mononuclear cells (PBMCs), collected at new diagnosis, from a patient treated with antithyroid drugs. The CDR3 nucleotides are TGTGCCAGCAACCGGACAGGGCTCGTCTACGAGCAGTACTTC. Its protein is CASNRTGLVYEQYF. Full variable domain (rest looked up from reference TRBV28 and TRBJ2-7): DVKVTQSSRYLVKRTGEKVFLECVQDMDHENMFWYRQDPGLGLRLIYFSYDVKMKEKGDIPEGYSVSREKKERFSLILESASTNQTSMYLCASNRTGLVYEQYFGPGTRLTVT.